The clone carrying this T cell receptor beta chain turned up a few times. As yet, its antigen is unknown. Since all of the isolated RNA was reverse transcribed, expressed TCRB transcripts were what got sequenced. TCRdb's table, derived via immunoSEQ multiplex PCR, lists solely in-frame clones and lacks some. The sample holds fewer than 350,000 clones; over 14% are singletons and the top ten take roughly 0.015%. These data originate in a study of beta chain features in type 1 diabetes. For the study at large: Healthy donors and patients had similar age, gender and cell yields. Whole-study results and caveats: Within each of all four CD4+ subsets, Type 1 diabetes patients had TCRB CDR3s that were moderately but significantly shorter.

Sample: naive CD4+ T cells from blood. The clonotype was recovered from a man aged 18 to 30 with type 1 diabetes.

CDR3 region: CSATGWPETQYF. DNA for the CDR3: TGCAGCGCGACAGGGTGGCCAGAGACCCAGTACTTC. The V and J genes are TRBV29-1 and TRBJ2-5; 7 positions match TRBD1. Germline-derived CDR1 and CDR2 are SQVTM and ANQGSEA. With V trimmed by 7 bases and J by 4 bases, 6 bases remained unmatched. The CDR3 is 12 residues long. The whole variable domain, filled in from reference TRBV29-1 and TRBJ2-5, reads SAVISQKPSRDICQRGTSLTIQCQVDSQVTMMFWYRQQPGQSLTLIATANQGSEATYESGFVIDKFPISRPNLTFSTLTVSNMSPEDSSIYLCSATGWPETQYFGPGTRLLVL.